The 23 T cell receptor beta chains below were found in one sample sequenced in a study of vaccination effects on CD4 cells after COVID-19. With approximately ten days of culture completed, CD4+ T cells were isolated. Of the BNT162b2 and mRNA-1273 vaccines, participants received two doses of one or the other. Method: immunoSEQ multiplex PCR; TCRdb's copy keeps in-frame clones and lacks some. The table shows 66,000 or so clones, with 70% to 80% occurring only once. The antigens of these receptors remain unknown. The source material was CD4+ T cells from PBMCs cultured without peptide, sampled after COVID-19 vaccination. The receptors derive from a human donor who received a COVID-19 vaccine.

V and J are TRBV11-2 and TRBJ2-3; 9 bases agree with TRBD2. V shed 2 bases and J 3 bases; nucleotides not matched to a gene: 6. The CDR3 loop spans 16 amino acids. CDR1 and CDR2 from the germline V gene are SGHAT and FQNNGV. This chain's CDR3 is CASSLLRGGGTDTQYF. Written as DNA, the CDR3 is TGTGCCAGCAGCTTACTCCGCGGGGGGGGAACAGATACGCAGTATTTT.

This clone was observed a handful of times. The chain carries TRBV27 and TRBJ2-1, with D possibly being TRBD1 (8 bases). The CDR3 spans 15 residues. Germline CDR1 is MNHEY and CDR2 is SMNVEV (reference sequence). Trimming pared 2 bases from V and 10 bases from J, leaving 18 bases between. CDR3 region: CASSLDRDRGGEQFF. The CDR3 DNA follows: TGTGCCAGCAGTTTAGACCGTGACAGGGGAGGGGAGCAGTTCTTC.

This clone appeared a single time. V is TRBV11-2 and J is TRBJ1-1; 7 bases line up with TRBD1. The V and J ends lost 4 bases and 0 bases, in that order; junction bases with no gene match: 11. CDR3 length: 17 residues. Germline lookup yields CDR1 SGHAT and CDR2 FQNNGV. The CDR3 nucleotides read TGTGCCAGCAGCTCGCGCCGCCACAGGGGCTTGAACACTGAAGCTTTCTTT. Residues: CASSSRRHRGLNTEAFF.

This clone was seen a single time. The CDR3: CARSPYFTGELFF. For the CDR3, the DNA is TGTGCCCGATCCCCGTATTTCACCGGGGAGCTGTTTTTT. The J gene is TRBJ2-2, the V gene TRBV30, with D unclear. Trimming took off 8 bases at V and 4 bases at J, with 14 bases between the two ends. The CDR3 has 13 amino acids. Germline V gene sequence: CDR1 GTSNPN, CDR2 SVGIG (reference sequence).

The chain links TRBV11-1 to TRBJ1-1, with a tentative D call TRBD1 (6 bases). Germline V CDR1 and CDR2: SGHAT, FQDESV (reference sequence). The V and J ends lost 5 bases and 3 bases respectively, with 13 bases between them. This CDR3 contains 14 residues. The CDR3 sequence is CASSHSGEDTEAFF. The CDR3 DNA reads as TGTGCCAGCAGCCACTCAGGGGAGGACACTGAAGCTTTCTTT. Based on the CDR3 plus reference TRBV11-1 and TRBJ1-1, the full variable domain is EAEVAQSPRYKITEKSQAVAFWCDPISGHATLYWYRQILGQGPELLVQFQDESVVDDSQLPKDRFSAERLKGVDSTLKIQPAELGDSAMYLCASSHSGEDTEAFFGQGTRLTVV.

This clone was detected ten times or more. This rearrangement joins TRBV18 to TRBJ1-3; possible D gene TRBD1, 5 bases. Germline V gene lookup returns CDR1 KGHSH and CDR2 LQKENI. This CDR3 region has 15 residues. The V and J ends lost 4 bases and 0 bases respectively, with 10 bases between them. The CDR3, as DNA: TGTGCCAGCTCACTAACAGGAACCTCTGGAAACACCATATATTTT. This encodes CASSLTGTSGNTIYF.

The chain recombines TRBV5-4 with TRBJ2-2; D might be TRBD2 (5 bases). CDR1 and CDR2 from the germline V gene are SGHNT and YYREEE (reference sequence). The germline V and J ends were trimmed by 0 bases and 4 bases, with 7 bases remaining between them. This CDR3 contains 14 residues. DNA of the CDR3: TGTGCCAGCAGCTTGGCCGCGGGCACCGGGGAGCTGTTTTTT. Encoded protein: CASSLAAGTGELFF.

This chain uses TRBV30 with TRBJ1-6; 9 nucleotides line up with TRBD1. The V gene's germline CDR1 is GTSNPN and CDR2 SVGIG (reference sequence). The V gene end was trimmed by 5 bases and the J gene end by 8 bases; junction bases not matched to a gene: 7. This CDR3 region has 14 residues. Here the CDR3 DNA reads TGTGCCTGGGGAAAAAGGGACAGGGATTCACCCCTCCACTTT. It specifies CAWGKRDRDSPLHF. The full variable domain, completed using reference TRBV30 and TRBJ1-6, is SQTIHQWPATLVQPVGSPLSLECTVEGTSNPNLYWYRQAAGRGLQLLFYSVGIGQISSEVPQNLSASRPQDRQFILSSKKLLLSDSGFYLCAWGKRDRDSPLHFGNGTRLTVT.

The V call is TRBV16, the J call TRBJ1-5; the D gene is possibly TRBD1 (5 bases). V shed 2 bases and J shed 1 base, with 6 bases lying between them. Germline CDR1 and CDR2: KGHSY and FQNENV. This CDR3 region has 14 residues. CDR3 coding DNA: TGTGCCAGCAGCCAAGGGGGGAGCAATCAGCCCCAGCATTTT. Protein: CASSQGGSNQPQHF.

This clone was counted a few times. The gene calls are TRBV18 and TRBJ1-6, with a tentative D call TRBD1 (5 bases). V was pared by 6 bases and J by 10 bases, with 22 bases between. CDR3 length: 16 amino acids. Germline-derived CDR1 and CDR2 are KGHSH and LQKENI. CDR3 DNA sequence: TGTGCCAGCTCTACCAGGCGGGTCGCTCGGGGGTCACCCCTCCACTTT. Translating it yields CASSTRRVARGSPLHF. The full variable domain, with the rest looked up from reference TRBV18 and TRBJ1-6, is NAGVMQNPRHLVRRRGQEARLRCSPMKGHSHVYWYRQLPEEGLKFMVYLQKENIIDESGMPKERFSAEFPKEGPSILRIQQVVRGDSAAYFCASSTRRVARGSPLHFGNGTRLTVT.

CDR3 region: CSVAGTLTLSEQFF. The CDR3 nucleotides read TGCAGCGTTGCCGGGACGCTTACTTTGAGTGAGCAGTTCTTC. This chain links TRBV29-1 with TRBJ2-1; D tentatively reads TRBD1 or TRBD2 (5 bases each). Germline CDR1 reads SQVTM; CDR2 reads ANQGSEA. The CDR3 length is 14 residues. V lost 4 bases, J lost 9 bases, and 19 bases lay in between.

The table lists this clone with a few counts. The genes are TRBV29-1 and TRBJ2-1, with 13 positions matching TRBD2. Germline V lookup: CDR1 SQVTM, CDR2 ANQGSEA. There are 17 residues in the CDR3. The V and J ends lost 4 bases and 0 bases, in that order; junction bases with no gene match: 6. For the CDR3, the DNA is TGCAGCGTTGTTGGACTAGCGGGGGTTTCCTCCTACAATGAGCAGTTCTTC. As protein: CSVVGLAGVSSYNEQFF.

The chain links TRBV3-1 (or the pseudogene TRBV3-2) to TRBJ1-1, with D tentatively TRBD1 (6 bases). Germline CDR1 is LGHDT and CDR2 is YNNKEL (reference sequence). V was trimmed by 0 bases and J by 0 bases, leaving 11 bases between them. The CDR3 runs to 16 residues. The CDR3 DNA reads as TGTGCCAGCAGCCAAGATCCGGGACACCTGAACACTGAAGCTTTCTTT. It specifies CASSQDPGHLNTEAFF.

This chain uses TRBV5-1 with TRBJ2-6; 7 bases fit TRBD1. The V gene end was trimmed by 1 base and the J gene end by 1 base; junction bases not matched to a gene: 2. CDR3 length: 16 amino acids. In germline, CDR1 is SGHRS, CDR2 YFSETQ. The CDR3 loop reads CASSLTGASGANVLTF. The CDR3 DNA reads TGCGCCAGCAGCTTGACAGGGGCTTCTGGGGCCAACGTCCTGACTTTC. Full variable domain (remainder filled in from reference TRBV5-1 and TRBJ2-6): KAGVTQTPRYLIKTRGQQVTLSCSPISGHRSVSWYQQTPGQGLQFLFEYFSETQRNKGNFPGRFSGRQFSNSRSEMNVSTLELGDSALYLCASSLTGASGANVLTFGAGSRLTVL.

The gene calls are TRBV9 and TRBJ2-5, with TRBD2 identical over 9 bases. Germline V gene data show CDR1 as SGDLS and CDR2 as YYNGEE. The CDR3 is 17 amino acids. With V trimmed by 3 bases and J by 4 bases, 13 bases remained unmatched. CDR3 sequence (DNA): TGTGCCAGCAGCGGCAGCGGGGGGCTGAGTACGGGAGAGACCCAGTACTTC. Protein sequence: CASSGSGGLSTGETQYF.

The CDR3 sequence is CASSATGRRTEAFF. In nucleotides, the CDR3 is TGTGCCAGCAGTGCAACAGGGCGGCGGACTGAAGCTTTCTTT. The chain uses TRBV28 and TRBJ1-1; TRBD1 is a possible D gene (6 bases). CDR3 size: 14 residues. CDR1 is MDHEN, CDR2 SYDVKM, per germline. Between the trimmed V and J ends, which lost 5 bases and 5 bases, there was a span of 15 bases.

This clone was seen a handful of times. Here the CDR3 reads CASSRGDTEAFF. The CDR3, as DNA: TGTGCCAGCTCACGGGGGGACACTGAAGCTTTCTTT. V gene TRBV18 combines with J gene TRBJ1-1; TRBD1 might be the D (5 bases). V was clipped by 4 bases and J by 3 bases, with 6 bases between them. Germline assignment: CDR1 KGHSH and CDR2 LQKENI. This CDR3 region has 12 residues.

The rearrangement joins TRBV10-3 to TRBJ1-5; a possible D gene is TRBD1 (5 bases). Per germline, CDR1 ENHRY and CDR2 SYGVKD. The CDR3 length is 16 residues. V lost 3 bases and J lost 0, with 12 bases in between. Written as DNA, the CDR3 is TGTGCCATCAGTGAACGCCGGGACGGTAGCAATCAGCCCCAGCATTTT. Translating it yields CAISERRDGSNQPQHF.

This clone was observed a few times. The gene calls are TRBV19 and TRBJ1-5; D uncertain. Germline V gene lookup returns CDR1 LNHDA and CDR2 SQIVND (reference sequence). V was pared by 6 bases and J by 0 bases, with 3 bases between. There are 12 residues in the CDR3. The CDR3 sequence: CASRNSNQPQHF. The CDR3 nucleotides are TGTGCCAGTAGGAATAGCAATCAGCCCCAGCATTTT.

The CDR3 loop reads CASSSPAGSWNEQYV. The CDR3 region has the DNA TGTGCCAGCAGTTCCCCCGCAGGGTCGTGGAACGAGCAGTACGTC. The chain couples TRBV28 to TRBJ2-7; perhaps TRBD1 as D (5 bases). The CDR3 length is 15 residues. Germline V CDR1 and CDR2: MDHEN, SYDVKM. V gave up 4 bases and J gave up 5 bases, with 18 bases separating them.

The rearrangement links TRBV9 to TRBJ1-2; weak D call: TRBD1 (5 bases). CDR3 length: 14 amino acids. Germline-derived CDR1 and CDR2 are SGDLS and YYNGEE. The V end was cut by 4 bases, the J end by 5 bases, with 15 bases between. The CDR3 DNA reads TGTGCCAGCAGCATACAGGAGAACTCATATGGCTACACCTTC. Translated, it gives CASSIQENSYGYTF.

The CDR3 sequence is CASSLDKWGWETQYF. The CDR3 DNA sequence: TGTGCCAGCAGCTTAGACAAGTGGGGATGGGAGACCCAGTACTTC. The chain recombines TRBV7-6 with TRBJ2-5; no reliable D call. The CDR3 extends over 15 amino acids. The ends were cut back, 1 base at V and 5 bases at J, with 14 bases in the middle. Per germline, CDR1 SGHVS and CDR2 FNYEAQ.

This chain links TRBV5-6 with TRBJ1-5, with D hard to call. The CDR3 has 15 residues. The germline gives CDR1 SGHDT, CDR2 YYEEEE. V was pared by 3 bases and J by 2 bases, with 12 bases between. The CDR3, as DNA: TGTGCCAGCAGCTCAGAAAGTCGGGGCAATCAGCCCCAGCATTTT. It is translated as CASSSESRGNQPQHF.